This entry lists 27 T cell receptor beta chains sequenced from one sample in a study of cytomegalovirus exposure and HLA in healthy donors. Here immunoSEQ multiplex PCR was the method, and the copy in TCRdb shows in-frame clones only, minus some. The sample contains 110,000 to 150,000 clones, 86% of which appear only once. Sequencing was done on a sample of PBMCs. The receptor set was obtained from a man aged 18 to 30 in good health and CMV-seronegative.

The chain has TRBV13 and TRBJ2-2, with 9 bases that match TRBD1. J gave up 4 bases and V 4 bases, and 13 bases lay outside the gene matches. Germline V gene lookup returns CDR1 PRHDT and CDR2 FYEKMQ (reference sequence). This CDR3 is built from 18 residues. CDR3 coding DNA: TGTGCCAGCAGCTCACCATCCCGGGACAGGGCCCCCACCGGGGAGCTGTTTTTT. Encoded protein: CASSSPSRDRAPTGELFF.

To note about this clone: The junction departs from germline at one end; a sequencing error may be responsible. V is TRBV7-2 and J is TRBJ2-7; perhaps TRBD1 as D (7 bases). This CDR3 contains 15 residues. From germline, CDR1 is SGHTA and CDR2 FQGNSA. DNA of the CDR3: TGTGCCAGCAGCCCTAGCACAGGGGACTCCTCCGAGCAGTACTTC. Encoded protein: CASSPSTGDSSEQYF.

This chain uses TRBV30 with TRBJ1-3, with D perhaps matching TRBD1 (6 bases). Germline V CDR1 and CDR2: GTSNPN, SVGIG (reference sequence). V lost 4 bases, J lost 4 bases, and 8 bases lay in between. The CDR3 is 12 amino acids. The chain's CDR3 is CAWNREGNTIYF. As DNA, the CDR3 is TGTGCCTGGAACAGGGAGGGAAACACCATATATTTT.

CDR3 coding DNA: TGTGCCAGCAGCCTGAGGGAGCTGAACACTGAAGCTTTCTTT. Translating gives CASSLRELNTEAFF. The rearrangement joins TRBV4-2 to TRBJ1-1; D gene ambiguous. The CDR3 length is 14 residues. The V gene's germline CDR1 is LGHNA and CDR2 YNFKEQ. Trimming shortened V by 4 bases and J by 0 bases, and 9 bases separated the two germline ends.

The rearrangement uses TRBV27 and TRBJ1-2; the match to TRBD1 covers 9 bases. Germline V CDR1 and CDR2: MNHEY, SMNVEV (reference sequence). The CDR3 runs to 18 residues. The junction had 17 bases not matched to a gene; V was cut back by 3 bases and J by 6 bases. Here the CDR3 reads CASSFSNHPGQGRNGYTF. CDR3 nucleotide sequence: TGTGCCAGCAGTTTCTCGAACCACCCGGGACAGGGTAGGAATGGCTACACCTTC.

The chain combines TRBV9 with TRBJ1-1, with TRBD1 matching 7 bases. The CDR3 totals 15 residues. V shed 3 bases and J 1 base; nucleotides not matched to a gene: 6. The germline V gene encodes CDR1 SGDLS and CDR2 YYNGEE. CDR3 residues: CASSGTTGTNTEAFF. CDR3 bases: TGTGCCAGCAGCGGGACGACAGGGACGAACACTGAAGCTTTCTTT. Full variable domain (outside the CDR3, taken from reference TRBV9 and TRBJ1-1): DSGVTQTPKHLITATGQRVTLRCSPRSGDLSVYWYQQSLDQGLQFLIQYYNGEERAKGNILERFSAQQFPDLHSELNLSSLELGDSALYFCASSGTTGTNTEAFFGQGTRLTVV.

The genes are TRBV2 and TRBJ2-6; D uncertain. The CDR3 is 14 amino acids. The germline CDR1 and CDR2 sequences are SNHLY and FYNNEI. Trimming stripped 8 bases from V and 1 base from J, with 9 bases between. The CDR3 loop is CASVRESGANVLTF. The CDR3 nucleotides are TGTGCCAGCGTCCGCGAGTCTGGGGCCAACGTCCTGACTTTC.

This clone was observed once. The chain employs TRBV7-9 and TRBJ1-1; 7 nucleotides agree with TRBD1. Germline V gene lookup returns CDR1 SEHNR and CDR2 FQNEAQ (reference sequence). There are 12 residues in the CDR3. Trimming cost V 5 bases and J 7 bases; bases outside gene matches: 4. The CDR3: CASSRDSVEAFF. For the CDR3, the DNA is TGTGCCAGCAGCCGGGACAGTGTTGAAGCTTTCTTT.

DNA of the CDR3: TGTGCCAGCAGTCCCCGGGACAGGGGGCTCCATGGCTACACCTTC. Translation: CASSPRDRGLHGYTF. The rearrangement uses TRBV5-4 and TRBJ1-2, with 12 nucleotides matching TRBD1. Germline CDR1 SGHNT, CDR2 YYREEE (reference sequence). V lost 5 bases to trimming and J lost 6 bases; unmatched junction nucleotides: 8. This CDR3 spans 15 amino acids.

About this clone: The junction does not match germline at one end; this may be a read error. The V gene is TRBV25-1, the J gene TRBJ2-7; 9 nucleotides match TRBD1. The CDR3 contains 15 residues. Germline CDR1 and CDR2: MGHDK and SYGVNS. CDR3 amino acids: CASSEFRDRAYEQYF. DNA of the CDR3: TGTGCCAGCAGCGAATTCCGGGACAGGGCCTACGAGCAGTACTTC.

The rearrangement joins TRBV10-3 to TRBJ2-7, with D possibly matching TRBD1 (5 bases). V lost 1 base and J lost 1, with 17 bases in between. CDR1 and CDR2 from the germline V gene are ENHRY and SYGVKD. CDR3 length: 17 amino acids. CDR3 coding DNA: TGTGCCATCAGTGAGTTGATTTCTTCAGCAGGGTCCTACGAGCAGTACTTC. Encoded protein: CAISELISSAGSYEQYF.

V and J are TRBV19 and TRBJ1-5; 7 bases fit TRBD1. The CDR3 has 15 amino acids. Germline assignment: CDR1 LNHDA and CDR2 SQIVND (reference sequence). The junction had 10 bases not matched to a gene; V was cut back by 5 bases and J by 6 bases. This chain's CDR3 is CASSPHRGQGQPQHF. As DNA, the CDR3 is TGTGCCAGTAGTCCACACAGGGGTCAGGGTCAGCCCCAGCATTTT.

In nucleotides, the CDR3 is TGCGCCAGCAGCCAAGAGCCGGGGGACTATGGCTACACCTTC. It specifies CASSQEPGDYGYTF. V and J are TRBV4-1 and TRBJ1-2; possibly TRBD1 for D (5 bases). The CDR3 has 14 residues. Trimming cost V 0 bases and J 3 bases, with 8 bases left between them. Germline CDR1 and CDR2: MGHRA and YSYEKL.

In this sample, this clone turned up once. This chain joins TRBV5-6 and TRBJ2-7; TRBD2 might be the D (6 bases). CDR3 length: 14 amino acids. The germline gives CDR1 SGHDT, CDR2 YYEEEE. The V and J ends lost 3 bases and 2 bases respectively, with 12 bases between them. The CDR3 nucleotides read TGTGCCAGCAGCTGGAGGGCCAGGGCCTACGAGCAGTACTTC. Protein product: CASSWRARAYEQYF. The complete variable domain, with remaining parts taken from reference TRBV5-6 and TRBJ2-7, reads DAGVTQSPTHLIKTRGQQVTLRCSPKSGHDTVSWYQQALGQGPQFIFQYYEEEERQRGNFPDRFSGHQFPNYSSELNVNALLLGDSALYLCASSWRARAYEQYFGPGTRLTVT.

The V and J genes are TRBV5-6 and TRBJ1-1, with D perhaps TRBD1 (6 bases). The CDR3 extends over 14 amino acids. The ends were cut back, 2 bases at V and 4 bases at J, with 12 bases in the middle. Germline CDR1 SGHDT, CDR2 YYEEEE. As DNA, the CDR3 is TGTGCCAGCAGCTTCCCAACAGGGAGCACTGAAGCTTTCTTT. The encoded protein is CASSFPTGSTEAFF.

The V gene is TRBV7-9, the J gene TRBJ2-7; no definite D call. This CDR3 comprises 15 residues. V gave up 5 bases and J gave up 5 bases, with 19 bases separating them. Germline lookup yields CDR1 SEHNR and CDR2 FQNEAQ (reference sequence). Here the CDR3 DNA reads TGTGCCAGCAGCCTAACACCAAACCCTCGGGACGAGCAGTACTTC. Translation: CASSLTPNPRDEQYF.

J is TRBJ2-3 and V is TRBV7-9; the match to TRBD2 covers 8 bases. Germline V gene sequence: CDR1 SEHNR, CDR2 FQNEAQ (reference sequence). The CDR3 extends over 15 amino acids. The V gene end was trimmed by 5 bases and the J gene end by 2 bases; junction bases not matched to a gene: 6. CDR3 nucleotides: TGTGCCAGCAGCCCGGGGGGGATGTTCACAGATACGCAGTATTTT. Translated: CASSPGGMFTDTQYF.

V gene TRBV7-9 combines with J gene TRBJ2-3; 7 bases agree with TRBD1. Germline V lookup: CDR1 SEHNR, CDR2 FQNEAQ (reference sequence). The J segment lost 1 base and the V segment lost 5 bases, leaving 3 bases of the junction unmatched. This CDR3 has 14 residues. CDR3 sequence (DNA): TGTGCCAGCAGCGAAGACAGGGGCACAGATACGCAGTATTTT. It encodes CASSEDRGTDTQYF. The whole variable domain, remainder taken from reference TRBV7-9 and TRBJ2-3, is DTGVSQNPRHKITKRGQNVTFRCDPISEHNRLYWYRQTLGQGPEFLTYFQNEAQLEKSRLLSDRFSAERPKGSFSTLEIQRTEQGDSAMYLCASSEDRGTDTQYFGPGTRLTVL.

The chain joins TRBV7-8 to TRBJ2-7, with D uncertain. The CDR3 is 15 amino acids. From germline, CDR1 is SGHVS and CDR2 FQNEAQ. V shed 5 bases and J shed 1 base, with 15 bases lying between them. The CDR3 sequence: CASSPNIGSSYEQYF. CDR3 DNA: TGTGCCAGCAGCCCGAATATCGGGTCATCCTACGAGCAGTACTTC.

The chain is built from TRBV6-5 and TRBJ2-7, with 9 bases identical to TRBD2. V trimming: 4 bases; J trimming: 6 bases; junction bases outside the gene matches: 7. The germline V gene has CDR1 MNHEY and CDR2 SVGAGI. This CDR3 is built from 14 residues. For the CDR3, the DNA is TGTGCCAGCAGTTTGCTGGCGGGAGGGGGCGAGCAGTACTTC. This codes for CASSLLAGGGEQYF.

This chain joins TRBV4-3 and TRBJ2-2; a possible D gene is TRBD1 (5 bases). Germline assignment: CDR1 LGHNA and CDR2 YSLEER. The V end lost 0 bases, the J end lost 3 bases, and 8 bases lay between the germline ends. This CDR3 is 15 amino acids long. For the CDR3, the DNA is TGCGCCAGCAGCCAAGAAGTAGGGGACACCGGGGAGCTGTTTTTT. Translating gives CASSQEVGDTGELFF.

V and J are TRBV7-8 and TRBJ1-1; 9 bases fit TRBD1. CDR1 and CDR2 (germline): SGHVS, FQNEAQ. J gave up 7 bases and V 0 bases, and 6 bases lay outside the gene matches. CDR3 length: 15 residues. The CDR3 is CASSLAGQGINEAFF. The CDR3 DNA sequence: TGTGCCAGCAGCTTAGCTGGACAGGGGATTAATGAAGCTTTCTTT.

The rearrangement links TRBV4-1 to TRBJ2-2; 9 positions agree with TRBD1. Germline V gene data show CDR1 as MGHRA and CDR2 as YSYEKL. V was clipped by 4 bases and J by 2 bases; unmatched bases: 8. This CDR3 region has 17 residues. Here the CDR3 reads CASSRLPDRGNTGELFF. The CDR3 bases are TGCGCCAGCAGCCGGCTCCCGGACAGGGGCAACACCGGGGAGCTGTTTTTT.

The chain couples TRBV6-4 to TRBJ2-5; maybe TRBD2 (5 bases). Trimming stripped 2 bases from V and 4 bases from J, with 8 bases between. This CDR3 spans 13 amino acids. Germline V lookup: CDR1 MRHNA, CDR2 SNTAGT. The CDR3 protein is CASSDVRGETQYF. The CDR3 DNA sequence: TGTGCCAGCAGTGACGTCCGGGGAGAGACCCAGTACTTC.

Only one count was recorded for this clone. This sequence joins TRBV30 and TRBJ2-2; 9 bases are a match to TRBD1. Trimming cost V 2 bases and J 5 bases; bases outside gene matches: 9. This CDR3 is 16 amino acids long. CDR1 GTSNPN and CDR2 SVGIG come from the germline V gene (reference sequence). CDR3 DNA sequence: TGTGCCTGGAGTCCGTTACAGGGGGCGTTAACCGGGGAGCTGTTTTTT. Its protein is CAWSPLQGALTGELFF.

V gene TRBV28 combines with J gene TRBJ2-1; D possibly corresponds to TRBD2 (5 bases). The ends were cut back, 8 bases at V and 5 bases at J, with 10 bases in the middle. Germline CDR1 reads MDHEN; CDR2 reads SYDVKM. The CDR3 loop spans 12 amino acids. CDR3 coding DNA: TGTGCCAGCGGCGGGTTCAACAATGAGCAGTTCTTC. This codes for CASGGFNNEQFF.

The rearrangement joins TRBV5-1 to TRBJ2-3; 14 bases align to TRBD2. This CDR3 is built from 17 residues. In germline, CDR1 is SGHRS, CDR2 YFSETQ. J gave up 5 bases and V 0 bases, and 5 bases lay outside the gene matches. CDR3 amino acids: CASSLAGLAGGGDTQYF. CDR3 DNA sequence: TGCGCCAGCAGCTTGGCCGGACTAGCGGGGGGAGGAGATACGCAGTATTTT.